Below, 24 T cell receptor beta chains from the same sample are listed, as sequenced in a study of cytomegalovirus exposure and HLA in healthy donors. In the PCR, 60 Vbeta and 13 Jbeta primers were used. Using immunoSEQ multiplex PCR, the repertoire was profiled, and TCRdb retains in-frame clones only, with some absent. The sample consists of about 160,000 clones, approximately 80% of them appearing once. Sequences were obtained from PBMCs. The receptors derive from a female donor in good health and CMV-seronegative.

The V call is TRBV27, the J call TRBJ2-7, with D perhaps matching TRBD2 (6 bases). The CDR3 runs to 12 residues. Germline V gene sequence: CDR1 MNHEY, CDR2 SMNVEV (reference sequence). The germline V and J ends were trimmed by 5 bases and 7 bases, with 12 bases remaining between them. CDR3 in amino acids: CASSRGTEEQYF. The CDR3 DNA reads TGTGCCAGCAGTCGGGGGACGGAAGAGCAGTACTTC.

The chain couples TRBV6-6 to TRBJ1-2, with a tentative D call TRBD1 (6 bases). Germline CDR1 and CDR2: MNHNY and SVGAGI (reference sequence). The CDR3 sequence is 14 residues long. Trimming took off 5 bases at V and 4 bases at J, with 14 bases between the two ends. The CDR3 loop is CASSTTDRLYGYTF. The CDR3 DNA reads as TGTGCCAGCAGTACAACGGACAGACTCTATGGCTACACCTTC.

CDR3 bases: TGTGCCAGCAGCTCGGCTAGAGAGGCAGATACGCAGTATTTT. Translation gives CASSSAREADTQYF. This sequence joins TRBV5-4 and TRBJ2-3; D remains ambiguous. The length of the CDR3 is 14 residues. V was shortened by 3 bases and J by 4 bases, with 12 bases between the two germline ends. Germline values: CDR1 SGHNT, CDR2 YYREEE (reference sequence).

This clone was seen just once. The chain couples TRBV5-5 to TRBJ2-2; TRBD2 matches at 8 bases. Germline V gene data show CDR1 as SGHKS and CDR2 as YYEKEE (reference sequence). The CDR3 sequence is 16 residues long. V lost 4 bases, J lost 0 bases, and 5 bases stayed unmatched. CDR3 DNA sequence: TGTGCCAGCAGCCCCGTTAGCGGGACGAACACCGGGGAGCTGTTTTTT. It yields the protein CASSPVSGTNTGELFF.

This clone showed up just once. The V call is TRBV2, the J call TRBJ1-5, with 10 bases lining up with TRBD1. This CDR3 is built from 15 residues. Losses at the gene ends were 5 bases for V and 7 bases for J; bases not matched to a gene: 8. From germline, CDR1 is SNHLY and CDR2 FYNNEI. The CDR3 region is CASSSDRGRRQPQHF. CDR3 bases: TGTGCCAGCAGTTCCGACAGGGGGCGAAGACAGCCCCAGCATTTT.

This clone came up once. In nucleotides, the CDR3 is TGCGCCAGCAGCGGGACAGTCGAGGACGAGCAGTACTTC. This encodes CASSGTVEDEQYF. This sequence joins TRBV5-1 and TRBJ2-7; TRBD1 matches 7 bases. The CDR3 covers 13 residues. Germline CDR1 SGHRS, CDR2 YFSETQ. V was clipped by 4 bases and J by 5 bases; unmatched bases: 6.

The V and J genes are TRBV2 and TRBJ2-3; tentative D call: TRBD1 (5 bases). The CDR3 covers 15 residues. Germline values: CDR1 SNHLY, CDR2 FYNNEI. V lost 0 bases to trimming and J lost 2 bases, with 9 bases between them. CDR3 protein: CASSEARQPTDTQYF. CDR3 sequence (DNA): TGTGCCAGCAGTGAAGCTCGACAGCCCACAGATACGCAGTATTTT.

The CDR3 DNA reads TGTGCCAGCAGTGCGGCGGGACTCTACACCGGGGAGCTGTTTTTT. Residues: CASSAAGLYTGELFF. V usage is TRBV6-1 and J usage is TRBJ2-2; D is possibly TRBD2 (6 bases). The CDR3 contains 15 residues. In germline, CDR1 is MNHNS, CDR2 SASEGT. V lost 4 bases and J 3 bases, leaving 12 bases between the germline ends.

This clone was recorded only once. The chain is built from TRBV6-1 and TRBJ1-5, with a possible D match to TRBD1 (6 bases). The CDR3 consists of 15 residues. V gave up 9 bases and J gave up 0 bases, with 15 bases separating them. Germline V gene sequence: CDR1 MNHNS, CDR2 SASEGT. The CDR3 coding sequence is TGTGCCAGTTTAAGAAGGACAGATAGCAATCAGCCCCAGCATTTT. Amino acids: CASLRRTDSNQPQHF.

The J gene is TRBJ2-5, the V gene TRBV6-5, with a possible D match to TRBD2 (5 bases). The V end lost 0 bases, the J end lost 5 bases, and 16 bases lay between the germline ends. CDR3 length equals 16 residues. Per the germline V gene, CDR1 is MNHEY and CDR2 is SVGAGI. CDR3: CASSYSVPPTGETQYF. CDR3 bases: TGTGCCAGCAGTTACTCTGTTCCCCCCACGGGGGAGACCCAGTACTTC.

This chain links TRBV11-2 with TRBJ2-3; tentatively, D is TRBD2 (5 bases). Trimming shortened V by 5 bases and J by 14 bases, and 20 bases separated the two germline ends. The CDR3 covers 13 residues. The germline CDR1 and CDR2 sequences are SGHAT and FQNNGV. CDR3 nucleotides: TGTGCCAGCAGCCTCAGGACTGCTACCAGGTTGTATTTT. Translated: CASSLRTATRLYF.

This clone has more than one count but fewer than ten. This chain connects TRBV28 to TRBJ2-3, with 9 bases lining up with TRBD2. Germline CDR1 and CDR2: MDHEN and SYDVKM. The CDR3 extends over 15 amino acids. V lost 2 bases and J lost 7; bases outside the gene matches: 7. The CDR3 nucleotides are TGTGCCAGCAGTTTAGCTAGCGGGATAACTAATACGCAGTATTTT. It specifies CASSLASGITNTQYF.

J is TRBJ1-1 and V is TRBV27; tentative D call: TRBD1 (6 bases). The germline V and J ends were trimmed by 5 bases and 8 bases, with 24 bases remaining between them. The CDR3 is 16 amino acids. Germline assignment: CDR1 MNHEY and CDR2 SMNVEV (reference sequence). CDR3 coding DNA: TGTGCCAGCAGTCTCCTGGGGGCCCCTGGTCTTGCCGAAGCTTTCTTT. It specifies CASSLLGAPGLAEAFF.

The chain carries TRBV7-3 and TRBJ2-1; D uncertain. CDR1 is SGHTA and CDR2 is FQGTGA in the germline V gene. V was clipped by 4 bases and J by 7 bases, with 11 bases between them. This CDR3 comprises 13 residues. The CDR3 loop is CASSSPFTNEQFF. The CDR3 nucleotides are TGTGCCAGCAGCTCACCTTTTACAAATGAGCAGTTCTTC.

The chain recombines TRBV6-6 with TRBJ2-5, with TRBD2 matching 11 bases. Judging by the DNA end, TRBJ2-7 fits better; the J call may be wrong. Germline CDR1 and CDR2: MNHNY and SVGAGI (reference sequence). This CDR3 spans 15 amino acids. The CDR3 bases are TGTGCCAGCAGGACTACTAGCGGGGGTACCTACGAGCAGTACTTC. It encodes CASRTTSGGTYEQYF.

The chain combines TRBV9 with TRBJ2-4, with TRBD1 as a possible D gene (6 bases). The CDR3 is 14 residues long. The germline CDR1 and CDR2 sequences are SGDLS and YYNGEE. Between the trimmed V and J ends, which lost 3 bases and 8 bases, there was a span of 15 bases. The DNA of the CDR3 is TGTGCCAGCAGCGAGTCACAGGGTCGGGACATTCAGTACTTC. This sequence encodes CASSESQGRDIQYF.

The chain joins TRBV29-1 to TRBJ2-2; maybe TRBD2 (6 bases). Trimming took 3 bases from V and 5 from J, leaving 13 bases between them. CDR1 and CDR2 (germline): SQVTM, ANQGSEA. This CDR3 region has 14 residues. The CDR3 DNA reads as TGCAGCGTTGACAGGAGGGACTCTACCGGGGAGCTGTTTTTT. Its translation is CSVDRRDSTGELFF.

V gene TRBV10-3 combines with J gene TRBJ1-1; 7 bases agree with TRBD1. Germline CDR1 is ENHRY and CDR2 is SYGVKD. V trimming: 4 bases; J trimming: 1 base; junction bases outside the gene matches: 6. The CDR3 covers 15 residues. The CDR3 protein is CAISAPGGRNTEAFF. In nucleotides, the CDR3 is TGTGCCATCAGTGCTCCAGGGGGGCGGAACACTGAAGCTTTCTTT.

The CDR3 nucleotides are TGTGCCTGGAGGCGCGGGGGTGGCGGGTCCAATCGTGGCAGATACGAGCAGTACTTC. Translated: CAWRRGGGGSNRGRYEQYF. J is TRBJ2-5 and V is TRBV30, with TRBD2 matching 7 bases. The J call may be wrong; the DNA end is better matched by TRBJ2-7. This CDR3 contains 19 residues. From germline, CDR1 is GTSNPN and CDR2 SVGIG (reference sequence).

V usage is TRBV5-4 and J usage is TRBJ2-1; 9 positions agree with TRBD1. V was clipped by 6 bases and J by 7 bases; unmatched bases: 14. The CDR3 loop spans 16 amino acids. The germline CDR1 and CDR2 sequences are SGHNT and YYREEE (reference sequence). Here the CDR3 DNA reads TGTGCCAGCAACTCCCCAACCGGGACAGGGACAAATGAGCAGTTCTTC. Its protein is CASNSPTGTGTNEQFF.

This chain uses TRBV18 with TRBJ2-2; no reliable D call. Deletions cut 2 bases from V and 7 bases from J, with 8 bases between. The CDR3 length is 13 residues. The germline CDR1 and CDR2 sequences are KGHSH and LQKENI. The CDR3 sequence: CASSPNGNGELFF. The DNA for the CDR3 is TGTGCCAGCTCACCAAACGGTAACGGGGAGCTGTTTTTT.

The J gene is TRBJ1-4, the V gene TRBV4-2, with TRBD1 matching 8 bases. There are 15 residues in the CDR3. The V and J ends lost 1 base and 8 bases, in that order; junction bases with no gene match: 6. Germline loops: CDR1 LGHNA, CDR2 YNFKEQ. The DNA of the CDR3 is TGTGCCAGCAGCCAAGCGTCCAGACAGGGGGAAAAACTGTTTTTT. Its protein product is CASSQASRQGEKLFF.

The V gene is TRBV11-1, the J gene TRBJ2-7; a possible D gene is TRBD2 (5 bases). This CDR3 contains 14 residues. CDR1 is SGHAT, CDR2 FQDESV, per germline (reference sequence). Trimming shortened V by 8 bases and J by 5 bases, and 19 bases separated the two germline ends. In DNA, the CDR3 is TGTGCCAGCGGCCCCACTGGACTGGCCAACGAGCAGTACTTC. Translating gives CASGPTGLANEQYF.

CDR3 in amino acids: CASSYSPGSGANVLTF. CDR3 DNA sequence: TGTGCCAGCAGTTACTCTCCAGGCTCTGGGGCCAACGTCCTGACTTTC. The chain uses TRBV6-5 and TRBJ2-6, with unresolved D. The V gene lost 0 bases and the J gene lost 0 bases, with 6 bases spanning the gap. Per the germline V gene, CDR1 is MNHEY and CDR2 is SVGAGI. This CDR3 is 16 amino acids long.